The TCR beta chain under discussion was sequenced for a study of T cell responses to AZD1222 COVID-19 vaccine. Trimming at V came to 4 bases and at J to 8 bases, leaving 11 bases not matched to a gene. From germline, CDR1 is SGDLS and CDR2 YYNGEE. This CDR3 is 15 amino acids long. Assay: immunoSEQ multiplex PCR; the TCRdb copy retains only in-frame clones and omits some. This sample has around 140,000 clones, with 85% to 90% found just once. Sequences were derived from peripheral blood, sampled on day 0 of AZD1222 vaccination. This chain links TRBV9 with TRBJ1-4, with 7 bases matching TRBD1. The sequence was collected from an adult in good health. CDR3 protein: CASSLEQGPSEKLFF. The CDR3 nucleotides are TGTGCCAGCAGCCTCGAACAGGGGCCGAGCGAAAAACTGTTTTTT.